This TCR beta chain emerged from a study of blood T cell repertoires in COVID-19. Overall study context: Samples of COVID-19 (acute and convalescent) were obtained from the United States, Italy and Spain.

The germline CDR1 and CDR2 sequences are SGDLS and YYNGEE. The CDR3 covers 12 residues. With 4 bases removed from V and 7 bases from J, the gap between germline ends came to 11 bases. Participant age was roughly 18 to 95 years, and participants resided in fewer than 25 US areas. Original methodology: Scientists estimated how many nucleated cells there were by amplifying reference gene primers. Sequencing was performed with immunoSEQ multiplex PCR; in TCRdb, only in-frame clones are kept and a portion is missing. V and J calls and clone size are given by that table; D and trimming were obtained from the DNA. The table has roughly 330,000 clones, 70% to 90% seen once.

The chain is built from TRBV9 and TRBJ1-2; TRBD1 might be the D (6 bases). This TCR was sampled from a woman under 30 who had recovered from COVID-19. The sequencing input was PBMCs or T cells enriched from blood (not recorded which). CDR3 bases: TGTGCCAGCAGCTACCAACAGGGTGGCTACACCTTC. Translation gives CASSYQQGGYTF.